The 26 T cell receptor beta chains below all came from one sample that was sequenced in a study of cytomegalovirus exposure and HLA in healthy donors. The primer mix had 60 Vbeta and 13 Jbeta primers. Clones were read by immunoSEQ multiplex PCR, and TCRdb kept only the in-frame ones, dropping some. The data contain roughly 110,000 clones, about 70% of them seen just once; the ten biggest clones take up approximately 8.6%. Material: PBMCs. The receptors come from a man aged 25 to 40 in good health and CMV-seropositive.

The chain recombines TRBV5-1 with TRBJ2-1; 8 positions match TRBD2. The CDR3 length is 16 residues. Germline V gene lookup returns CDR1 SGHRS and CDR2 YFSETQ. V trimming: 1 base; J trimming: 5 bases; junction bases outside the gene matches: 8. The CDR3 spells CASSLMVRGGHNEQFF. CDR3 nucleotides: TGCGCCAGCAGCTTGATGGTACGGGGGGGACACAATGAGCAGTTCTTC.

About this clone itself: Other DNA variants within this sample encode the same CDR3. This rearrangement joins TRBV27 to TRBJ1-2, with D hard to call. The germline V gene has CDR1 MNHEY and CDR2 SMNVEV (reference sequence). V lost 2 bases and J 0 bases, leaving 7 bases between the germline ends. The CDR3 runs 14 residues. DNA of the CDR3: TGTGCCAGCAGTTTAAGAGGGTCTAACTATGGCTACACCTTC. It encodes CASSLRGSNYGYTF.

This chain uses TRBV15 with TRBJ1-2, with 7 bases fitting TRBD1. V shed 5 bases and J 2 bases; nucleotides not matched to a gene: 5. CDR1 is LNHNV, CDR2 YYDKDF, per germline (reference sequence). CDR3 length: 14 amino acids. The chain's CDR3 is CATSEDRQNYGYTF. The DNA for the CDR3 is TGTGCCACCAGCGAGGACAGGCAGAACTATGGCTACACCTTC. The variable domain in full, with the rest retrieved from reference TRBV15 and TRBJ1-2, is DAMVIQNPRYQVTQFGKPVTLSCSQTLNHNVMYWYQQKSSQAPKLLFHYYDKDFNNEADTPDNFQSRRPNTSFCFLDIRSPGLGDTAMYLCATSEDRQNYGYTFGSGTRLTVV.

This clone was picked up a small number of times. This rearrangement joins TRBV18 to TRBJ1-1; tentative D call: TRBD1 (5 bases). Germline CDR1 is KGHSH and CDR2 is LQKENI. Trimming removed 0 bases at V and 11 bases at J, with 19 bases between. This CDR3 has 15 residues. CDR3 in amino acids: CASSPPNSGLLGAFF. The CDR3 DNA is TGTGCCAGCTCACCACCTAACTCAGGGCTGCTGGGCGCTTTCTTT.

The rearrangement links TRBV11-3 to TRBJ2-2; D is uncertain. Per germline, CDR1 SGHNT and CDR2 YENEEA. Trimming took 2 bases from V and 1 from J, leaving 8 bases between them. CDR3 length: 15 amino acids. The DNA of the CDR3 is TGTGCCAGCAGCTTATCAGGTTTGAACACCGGGGAGCTGTTTTTT. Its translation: CASSLSGLNTGELFF.

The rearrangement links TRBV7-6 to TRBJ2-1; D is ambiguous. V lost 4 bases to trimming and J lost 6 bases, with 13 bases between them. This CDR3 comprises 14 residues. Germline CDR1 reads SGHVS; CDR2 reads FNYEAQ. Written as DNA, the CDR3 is TGTGCCAGCAGCTCCGGTCATCCCGGCAATGAGCAGTTCTTC. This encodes CASSSGHPGNEQFF.

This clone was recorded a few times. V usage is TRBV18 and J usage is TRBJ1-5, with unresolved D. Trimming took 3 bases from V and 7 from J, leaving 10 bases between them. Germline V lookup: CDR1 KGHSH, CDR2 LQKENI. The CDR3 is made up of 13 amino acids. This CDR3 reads CASSPALQQPQHF. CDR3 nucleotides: TGTGCCAGCTCACCGGCCCTCCAACAGCCCCAGCATTTT. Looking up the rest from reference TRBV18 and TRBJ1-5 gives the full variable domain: NAGVMQNPRHLVRRRGQEARLRCSPMKGHSHVYWYRQLPEEGLKFMVYLQKENIIDESGMPKERFSAEFPKEGPSILRIQQVVRGDSAAYFCASSPALQQPQHFGDGTRLSIL.

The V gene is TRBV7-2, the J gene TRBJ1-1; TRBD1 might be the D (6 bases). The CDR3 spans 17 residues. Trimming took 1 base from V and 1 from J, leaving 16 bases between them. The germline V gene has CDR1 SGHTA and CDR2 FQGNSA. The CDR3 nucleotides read TGTGCCAGCAGCTTAGAGGTTAAGGGGGGGACGAACACTGAAGCTTTCTTT. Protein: CASSLEVKGGTNTEAFF.

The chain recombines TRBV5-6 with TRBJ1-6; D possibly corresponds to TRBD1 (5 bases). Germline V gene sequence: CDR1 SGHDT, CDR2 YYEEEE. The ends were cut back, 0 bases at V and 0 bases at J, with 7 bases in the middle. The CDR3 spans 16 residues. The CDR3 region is CASSLGRDSYNSPLHF. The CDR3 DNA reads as TGTGCCAGCAGCTTGGGCAGGGACTCCTATAATTCACCCCTCCACTTT.

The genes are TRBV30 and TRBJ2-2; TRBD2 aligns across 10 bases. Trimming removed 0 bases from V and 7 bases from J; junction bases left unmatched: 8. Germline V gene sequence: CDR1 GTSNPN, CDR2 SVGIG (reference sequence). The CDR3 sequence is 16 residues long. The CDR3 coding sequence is TGTGCCTGGAGTGTGGGAGCGGGAGGGATCGGCGGGGAGCTGTTTTTT. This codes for CAWSVGAGGIGGELFF.

Here the CDR3 reads CASSDRDYMADTQYF. For the CDR3, the DNA is TGTGCCAGCAGCGACCGGGACTATATGGCAGATACGCAGTATTTT. The chain couples TRBV9 to TRBJ2-3, with 7 bases aligning to TRBD2. Per the germline V gene, CDR1 is SGDLS and CDR2 is YYNGEE. CDR3 size: 15 residues. V shed 3 bases, J shed 4 bases, and the junction held 8 bases outside the gene matches. The whole variable domain, filled in from reference TRBV9 and TRBJ2-3, reads DSGVTQTPKHLITATGQRVTLRCSPRSGDLSVYWYQQSLDQGLQFLIQYYNGEERAKGNILERFSAQQFPDLHSELNLSSLELGDSALYFCASSDRDYMADTQYFGPGTRLTVL.

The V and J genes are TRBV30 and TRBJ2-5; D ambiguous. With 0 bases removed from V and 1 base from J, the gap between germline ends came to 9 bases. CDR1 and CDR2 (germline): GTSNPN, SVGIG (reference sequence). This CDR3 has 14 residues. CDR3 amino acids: CAWSVPGFQETQYF. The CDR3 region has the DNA TGTGCCTGGAGTGTACCAGGATTCCAAGAGACCCAGTACTTC.

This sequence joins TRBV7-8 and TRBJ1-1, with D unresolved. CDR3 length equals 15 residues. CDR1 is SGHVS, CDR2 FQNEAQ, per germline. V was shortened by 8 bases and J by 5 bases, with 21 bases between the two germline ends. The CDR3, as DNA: TGTGCCAGCCGGCCCGGCCGAGCCCCGGGGACTGAAGCTTTCTTT. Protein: CASRPGRAPGTEAFF.

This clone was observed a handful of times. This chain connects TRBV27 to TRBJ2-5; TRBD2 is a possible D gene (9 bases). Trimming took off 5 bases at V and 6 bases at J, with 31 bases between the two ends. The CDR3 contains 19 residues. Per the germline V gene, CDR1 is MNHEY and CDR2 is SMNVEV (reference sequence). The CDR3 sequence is CASSPRQGPGVSGRKTQYF. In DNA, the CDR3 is TGTGCCAGCAGTCCCCGACAGGGGCCAGGAGTAAGCGGGAGGAAGACCCAGTACTTC.

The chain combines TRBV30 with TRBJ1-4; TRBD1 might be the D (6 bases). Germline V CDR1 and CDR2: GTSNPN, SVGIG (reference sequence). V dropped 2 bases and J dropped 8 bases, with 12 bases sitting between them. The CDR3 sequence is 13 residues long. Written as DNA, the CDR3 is TGTGCCTGGAGTCAGGGGTTAGGGGAAAAACTGTTTTTT. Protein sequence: CAWSQGLGEKLFF.

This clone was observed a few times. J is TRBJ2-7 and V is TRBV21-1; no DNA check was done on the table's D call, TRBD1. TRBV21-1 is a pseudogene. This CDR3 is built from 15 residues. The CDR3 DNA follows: TGTGCCAGCAGACCAGGGACAGGGGTATTCTACGAGCAGTACGTC. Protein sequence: CASRPGTGVFYEQYV.

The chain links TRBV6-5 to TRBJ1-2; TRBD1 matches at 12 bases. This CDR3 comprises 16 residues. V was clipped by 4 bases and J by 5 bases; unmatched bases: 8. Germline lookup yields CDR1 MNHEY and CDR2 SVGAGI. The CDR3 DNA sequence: TGTGCCAGCAGTTCAGGGACAGGGGGCGATAGGTATGGCTACACCTTC. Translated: CASSSGTGGDRYGYTF.

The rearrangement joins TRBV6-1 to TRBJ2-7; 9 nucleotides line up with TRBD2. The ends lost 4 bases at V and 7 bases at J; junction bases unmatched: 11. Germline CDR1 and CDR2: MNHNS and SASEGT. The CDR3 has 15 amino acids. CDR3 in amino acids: CASSGDAGGTGEQYF. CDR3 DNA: TGTGCCAGCAGTGGGGACGCGGGGGGGACTGGTGAGCAGTACTTC.

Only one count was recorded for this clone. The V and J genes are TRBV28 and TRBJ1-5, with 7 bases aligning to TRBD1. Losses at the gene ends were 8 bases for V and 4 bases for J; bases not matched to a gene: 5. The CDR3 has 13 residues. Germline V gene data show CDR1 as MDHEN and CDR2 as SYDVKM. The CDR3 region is CASHRDRNQPQHF. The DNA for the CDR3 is TGTGCCAGCCACCGGGACAGAAATCAGCCCCAGCATTTT.

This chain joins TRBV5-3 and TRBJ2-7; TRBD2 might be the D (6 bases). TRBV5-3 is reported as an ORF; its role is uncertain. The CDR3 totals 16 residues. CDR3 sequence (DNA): TGTGCTCGAAAGCTGCGGGACGGACGGGGTTCTTACGAGCAGTACTTC. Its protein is CARKLRDGRGSYEQYF.

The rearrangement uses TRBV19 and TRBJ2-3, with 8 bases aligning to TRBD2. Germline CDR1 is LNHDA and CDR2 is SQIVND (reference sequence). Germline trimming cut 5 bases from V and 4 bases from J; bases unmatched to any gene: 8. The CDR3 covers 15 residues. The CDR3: CASSLGGVAPDTQYF. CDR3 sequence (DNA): TGTGCCAGTAGTCTCGGGGGGGTAGCCCCAGATACGCAGTATTTT.

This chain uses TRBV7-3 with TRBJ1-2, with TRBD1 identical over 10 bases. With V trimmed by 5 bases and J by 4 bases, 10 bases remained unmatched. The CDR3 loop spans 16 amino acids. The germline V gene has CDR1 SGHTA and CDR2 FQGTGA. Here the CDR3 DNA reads TGTGCCAGCAGCCTGTCCGGGACAGGGGCGGCCTATGGCTACACCTTC. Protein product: CASSLSGTGAAYGYTF.

The CDR3 DNA reads TGTGCCAGCAGCCTAAGTGGGGACAGCCCAACTGGCTCCTACGAGCAGTACTTC. Its protein is CASSLSGDSPTGSYEQYF. This sequence joins TRBV27 and TRBJ2-5; 7 positions agree with TRBD1. TRBJ2-7 matches the DNA end more closely, so the J call is doubtful. The CDR3 contains 18 residues. CDR1 and CDR2 (germline): MNHEY, SMNVEV (reference sequence).

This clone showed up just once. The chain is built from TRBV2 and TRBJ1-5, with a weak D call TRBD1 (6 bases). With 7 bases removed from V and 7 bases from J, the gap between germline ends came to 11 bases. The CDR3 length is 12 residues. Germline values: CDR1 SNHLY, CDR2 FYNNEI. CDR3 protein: CASTRGVQPQHF. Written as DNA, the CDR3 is TGTGCCAGCACCAGGGGCGTGCAGCCCCAGCATTTT.

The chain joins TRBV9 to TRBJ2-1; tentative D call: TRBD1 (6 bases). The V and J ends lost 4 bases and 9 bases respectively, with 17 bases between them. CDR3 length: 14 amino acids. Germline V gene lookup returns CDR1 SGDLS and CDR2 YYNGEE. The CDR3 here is CASSLQGEKGEQFF. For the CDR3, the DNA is TGTGCCAGCAGCTTACAGGGAGAGAAGGGTGAGCAGTTCTTC. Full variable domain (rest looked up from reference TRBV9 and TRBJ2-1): DSGVTQTPKHLITATGQRVTLRCSPRSGDLSVYWYQQSLDQGLQFLIQYYNGEERAKGNILERFSAQQFPDLHSELNLSSLELGDSALYFCASSLQGEKGEQFFGPGTRLTVL.

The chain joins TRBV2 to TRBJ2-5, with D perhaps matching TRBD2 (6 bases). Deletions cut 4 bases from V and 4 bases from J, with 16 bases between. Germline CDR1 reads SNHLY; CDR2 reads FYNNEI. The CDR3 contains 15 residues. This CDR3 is CASSGPTRRGETQYF. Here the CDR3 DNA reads TGTGCCAGCAGTGGCCCGACTAGGAGGGGAGAGACCCAGTACTTC.